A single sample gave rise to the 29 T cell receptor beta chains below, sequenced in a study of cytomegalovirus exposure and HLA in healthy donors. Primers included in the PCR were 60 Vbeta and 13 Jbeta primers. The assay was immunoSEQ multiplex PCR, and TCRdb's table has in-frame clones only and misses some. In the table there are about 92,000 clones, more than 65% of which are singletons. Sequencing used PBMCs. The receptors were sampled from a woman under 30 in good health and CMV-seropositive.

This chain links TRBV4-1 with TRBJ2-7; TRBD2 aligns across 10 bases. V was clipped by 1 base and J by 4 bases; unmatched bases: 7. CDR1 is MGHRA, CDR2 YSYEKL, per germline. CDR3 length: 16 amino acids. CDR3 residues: CASSQVSAGGSYEQYF. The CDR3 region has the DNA TGCGCCAGCAGCCAAGTCTCAGCGGGGGGGTCTTACGAGCAGTACTTC.

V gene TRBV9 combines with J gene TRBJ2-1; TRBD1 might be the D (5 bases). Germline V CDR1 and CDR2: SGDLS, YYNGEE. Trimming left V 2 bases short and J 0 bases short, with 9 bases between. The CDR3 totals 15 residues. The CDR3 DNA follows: TGTGCCAGCAGCGTTAGTAGGGGCTCCTACAATGAGCAGTTCTTC. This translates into CASSVSRGSYNEQFF.

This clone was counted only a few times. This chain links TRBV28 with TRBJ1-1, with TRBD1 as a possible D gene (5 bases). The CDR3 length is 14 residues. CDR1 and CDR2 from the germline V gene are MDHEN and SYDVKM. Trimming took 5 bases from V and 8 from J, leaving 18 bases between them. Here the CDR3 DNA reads TGTGCCAGCAGTCGCGGGGGTACGATGCGGGAAGCTTTCTTT. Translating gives CASSRGGTMREAFF.

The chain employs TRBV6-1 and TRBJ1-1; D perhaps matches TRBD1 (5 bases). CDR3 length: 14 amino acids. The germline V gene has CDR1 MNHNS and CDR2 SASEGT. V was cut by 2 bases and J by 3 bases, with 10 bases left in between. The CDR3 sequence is CASSELGGDTEAFF. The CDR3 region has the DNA TGTGCCAGCAGTGAATTGGGGGGAGACACTGAAGCTTTCTTT.

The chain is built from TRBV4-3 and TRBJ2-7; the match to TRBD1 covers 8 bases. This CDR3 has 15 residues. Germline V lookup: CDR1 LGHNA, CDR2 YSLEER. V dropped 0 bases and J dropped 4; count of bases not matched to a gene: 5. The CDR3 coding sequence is TGCGCCAGCAGCCAAGATGCCAGGGGGCCTTACGAGCAGTACTTC. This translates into CASSQDARGPYEQYF.

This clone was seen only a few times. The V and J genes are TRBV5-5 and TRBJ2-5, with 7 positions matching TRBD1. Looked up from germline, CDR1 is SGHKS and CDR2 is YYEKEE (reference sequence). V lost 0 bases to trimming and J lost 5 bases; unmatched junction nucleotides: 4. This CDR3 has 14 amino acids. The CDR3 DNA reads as TGTGCCAGCAGCTTGGAAGGGGGCAGGGAGACCCAGTACTTC. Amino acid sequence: CASSLEGGRETQYF.

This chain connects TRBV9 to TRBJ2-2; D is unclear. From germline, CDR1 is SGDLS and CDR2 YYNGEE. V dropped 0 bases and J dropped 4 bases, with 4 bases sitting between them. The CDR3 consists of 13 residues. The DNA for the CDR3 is TGTGCCAGCAGCGTAGCCGGCACCGGGGAGCTGTTTTTT. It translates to CASSVAGTGELFF. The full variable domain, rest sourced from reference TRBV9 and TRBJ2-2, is DSGVTQTPKHLITATGQRVTLRCSPRSGDLSVYWYQQSLDQGLQFLIQYYNGEERAKGNILERFSAQQFPDLHSELNLSSLELGDSALYFCASSVAGTGELFFGEGSRLTVL.

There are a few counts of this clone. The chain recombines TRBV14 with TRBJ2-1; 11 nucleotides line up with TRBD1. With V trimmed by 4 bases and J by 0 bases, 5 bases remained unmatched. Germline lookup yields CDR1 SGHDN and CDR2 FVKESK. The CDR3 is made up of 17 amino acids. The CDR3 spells CASSRRTGGRSYNEQFF. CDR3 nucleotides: TGTGCCAGCAGCCGCCGGACAGGGGGCCGCTCCTACAATGAGCAGTTCTTC.

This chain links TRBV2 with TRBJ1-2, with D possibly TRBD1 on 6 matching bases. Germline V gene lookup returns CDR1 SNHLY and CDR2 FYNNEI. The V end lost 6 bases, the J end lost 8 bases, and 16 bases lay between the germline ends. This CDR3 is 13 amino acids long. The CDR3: CASSRTVLEGYTF. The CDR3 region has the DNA TGTGCCAGCAGCCGGACAGTGTTGGAGGGCTACACCTTC.

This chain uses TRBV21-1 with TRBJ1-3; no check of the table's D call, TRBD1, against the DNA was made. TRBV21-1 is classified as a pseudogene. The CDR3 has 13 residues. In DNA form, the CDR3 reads TGTGCCAGCAGCAAGGGACAGATAAACACCATATATTTT. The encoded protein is CASSKGQINTIYF.

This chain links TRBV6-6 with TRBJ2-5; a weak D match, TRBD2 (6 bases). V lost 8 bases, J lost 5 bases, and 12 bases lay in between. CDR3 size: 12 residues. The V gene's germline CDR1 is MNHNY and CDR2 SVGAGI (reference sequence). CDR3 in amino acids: CASWRAEETQYF. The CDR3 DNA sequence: TGTGCCAGCTGGAGGGCCGAGGAGACCCAGTACTTC.

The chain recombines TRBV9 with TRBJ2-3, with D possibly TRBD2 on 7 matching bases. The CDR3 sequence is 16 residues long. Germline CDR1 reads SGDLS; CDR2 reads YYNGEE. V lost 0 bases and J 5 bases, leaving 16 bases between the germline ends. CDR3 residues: CASSVEGGGPGDTQYF. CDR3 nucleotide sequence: TGTGCCAGCAGCGTAGAGGGGGGAGGGCCGGGAGATACGCAGTATTTT. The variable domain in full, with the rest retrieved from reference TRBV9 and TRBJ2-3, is DSGVTQTPKHLITATGQRVTLRCSPRSGDLSVYWYQQSLDQGLQFLIQYYNGEERAKGNILERFSAQQFPDLHSELNLSSLELGDSALYFCASSVEGGGPGDTQYFGPGTRLTVL.

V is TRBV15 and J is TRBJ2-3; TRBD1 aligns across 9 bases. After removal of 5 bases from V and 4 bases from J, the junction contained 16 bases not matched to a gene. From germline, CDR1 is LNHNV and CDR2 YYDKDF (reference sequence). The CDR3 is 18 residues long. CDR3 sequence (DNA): TGTGCCACCAGCCCCCCCCGCCGGGACAGGGTTGTTTCAGATACGCAGTATTTT. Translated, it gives CATSPPRRDRVVSDTQYF. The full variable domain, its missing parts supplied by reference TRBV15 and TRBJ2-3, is DAMVIQNPRYQVTQFGKPVTLSCSQTLNHNVMYWYQQKSSQAPKLLFHYYDKDFNNEADTPDNFQSRRPNTSFCFLDIRSPGLGDTAMYLCATSPPRRDRVVSDTQYFGPGTRLTVL.

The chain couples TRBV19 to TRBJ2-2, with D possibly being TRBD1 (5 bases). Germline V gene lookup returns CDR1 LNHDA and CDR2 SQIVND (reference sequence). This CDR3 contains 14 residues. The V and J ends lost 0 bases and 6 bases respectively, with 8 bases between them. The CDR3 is CASSIEAGPGELFF. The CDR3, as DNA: TGTGCCAGTAGTATAGAGGCAGGGCCCGGGGAGCTGTTTTTT.

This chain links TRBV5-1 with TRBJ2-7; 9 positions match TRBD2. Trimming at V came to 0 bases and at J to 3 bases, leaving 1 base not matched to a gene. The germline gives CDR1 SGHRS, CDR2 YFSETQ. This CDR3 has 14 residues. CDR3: CASSLVSGSYEQYF. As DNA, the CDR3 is TGCGCCAGCAGCTTGGTTAGCGGGAGCTACGAGCAGTACTTC.

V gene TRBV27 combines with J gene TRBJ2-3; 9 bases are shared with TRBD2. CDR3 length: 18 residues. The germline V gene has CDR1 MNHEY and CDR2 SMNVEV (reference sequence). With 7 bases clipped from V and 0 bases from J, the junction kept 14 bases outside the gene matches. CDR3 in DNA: TGTGCCAGCAAATTCTTTCCCCGGACTAGCGAAAGCACAGATACGCAGTATTTT. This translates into CASKFFPRTSESTDTQYF.

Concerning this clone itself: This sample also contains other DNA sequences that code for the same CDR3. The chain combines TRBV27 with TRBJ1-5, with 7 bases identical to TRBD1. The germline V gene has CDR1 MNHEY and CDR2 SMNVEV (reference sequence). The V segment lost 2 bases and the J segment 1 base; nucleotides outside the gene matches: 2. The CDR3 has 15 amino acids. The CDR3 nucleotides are TGTGCCAGCAGTTTAAGACAGGGCAGCAATCAGCCCCAGCATTTT. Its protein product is CASSLRQGSNQPQHF.

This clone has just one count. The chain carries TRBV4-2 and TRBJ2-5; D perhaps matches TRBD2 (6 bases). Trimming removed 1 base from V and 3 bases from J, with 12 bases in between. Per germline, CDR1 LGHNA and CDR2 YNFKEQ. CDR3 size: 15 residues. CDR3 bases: TGTGCCAGCAGCCAAGGCGGAGGGCCGGAAGAGACCCAGTACTTC. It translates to CASSQGGGPEETQYF.

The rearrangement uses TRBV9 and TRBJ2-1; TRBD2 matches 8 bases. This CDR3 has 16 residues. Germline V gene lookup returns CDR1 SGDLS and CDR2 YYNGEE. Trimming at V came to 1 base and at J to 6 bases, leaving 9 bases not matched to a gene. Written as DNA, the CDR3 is TGTGCCAGCAGCGTATCCTTAGGACTAGCAGGCAATGAGCAGTTCTTC. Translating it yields CASSVSLGLAGNEQFF.

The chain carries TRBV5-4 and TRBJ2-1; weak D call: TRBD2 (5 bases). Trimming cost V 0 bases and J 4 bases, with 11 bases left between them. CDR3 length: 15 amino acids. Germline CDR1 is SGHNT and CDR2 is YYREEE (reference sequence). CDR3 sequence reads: CASSLAQLEYNEQFF. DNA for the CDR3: TGTGCCAGCAGCTTGGCCCAACTAGAGTACAATGAGCAGTTCTTC.

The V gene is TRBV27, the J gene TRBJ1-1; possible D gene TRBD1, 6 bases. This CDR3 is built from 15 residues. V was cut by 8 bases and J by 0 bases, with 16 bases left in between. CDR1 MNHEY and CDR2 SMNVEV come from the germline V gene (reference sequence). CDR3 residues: CASRSFQGLNTEAFF. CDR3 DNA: TGTGCCAGCCGGTCCTTCCAGGGGTTGAACACTGAAGCTTTCTTT.

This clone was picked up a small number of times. The CDR3 DNA reads TGTGCCAGCAGTGTACAGGTGTACGAAAAACTGTTTTTT. It is translated as CASSVQVYEKLFF. The chain carries TRBV2 and TRBJ1-4, with D possibly TRBD1 on 5 matching bases. Germline V gives CDR1 SNHLY, CDR2 FYNNEI. The CDR3 has 13 residues. Trimming shortened V by 4 bases and J by 8 bases, and 11 bases separated the two germline ends.

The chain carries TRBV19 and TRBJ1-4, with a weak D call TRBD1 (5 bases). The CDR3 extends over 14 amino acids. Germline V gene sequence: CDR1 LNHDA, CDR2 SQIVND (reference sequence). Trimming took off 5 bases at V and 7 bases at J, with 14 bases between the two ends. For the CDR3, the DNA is TGTGCCAGTAGTTTCGCCAGGGAGGCTGAAAAACTGTTTTTT. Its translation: CASSFAREAEKLFF.

CDR3 bases: TGTGCCAGCAGTGACCCCTTCACAGATACGCAGTATTTT. It encodes CASSDPFTDTQYF. The chain carries TRBV25-1 and TRBJ2-3; D unclear. Trimming cost V 3 bases and J 2 bases, with 6 bases left between them. CDR3 size: 13 residues. In germline, CDR1 is MGHDK, CDR2 SYGVNS. The full variable domain, rest sourced from reference TRBV25-1 and TRBJ2-3, is EADIYQTPRYLVIGTGKKITLECSQTMGHDKMYWYQQDPGMELHLIHYSYGVNSTEKGDLSSESTVSRIRTEHFPLTLESARPSHTSQYLCASSDPFTDTQYFGPGTRLTVL.

For the CDR3, the DNA is TGCGCCAGCAGCCAACAACCGGGACAGAACTCCTACGAGCAGTACTTC. Translation: CASSQQPGQNSYEQYF. The chain couples TRBV4-1 to TRBJ2-7, with 7 bases lining up with TRBD1. The CDR3 consists of 16 residues. CDR1 MGHRA and CDR2 YSYEKL come from the germline V gene. The V gene end was trimmed by 2 bases and the J gene end by 0 bases; junction bases not matched to a gene: 7.

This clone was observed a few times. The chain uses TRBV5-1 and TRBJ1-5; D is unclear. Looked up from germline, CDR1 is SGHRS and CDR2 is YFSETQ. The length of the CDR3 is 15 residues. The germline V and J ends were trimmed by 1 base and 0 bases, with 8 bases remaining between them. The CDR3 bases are TGCGCCAGCAGCTTGAGCGGGGTTAGCAATCAGCCCCAGCATTTT. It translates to CASSLSGVSNQPQHF.

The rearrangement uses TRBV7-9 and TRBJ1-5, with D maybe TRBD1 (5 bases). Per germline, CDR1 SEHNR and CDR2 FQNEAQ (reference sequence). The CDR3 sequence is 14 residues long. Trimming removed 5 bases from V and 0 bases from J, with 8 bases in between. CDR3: CASSAGNSNQPQHF. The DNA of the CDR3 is TGTGCCAGCAGCGCAGGGAATAGCAATCAGCCCCAGCATTTT.

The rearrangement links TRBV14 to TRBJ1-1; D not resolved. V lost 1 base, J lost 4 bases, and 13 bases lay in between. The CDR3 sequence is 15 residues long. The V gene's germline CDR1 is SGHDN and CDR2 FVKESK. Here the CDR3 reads CASSQARGPFTEAFF. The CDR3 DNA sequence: TGTGCCAGCAGCCAAGCCCGGGGTCCGTTCACTGAAGCTTTCTTT.

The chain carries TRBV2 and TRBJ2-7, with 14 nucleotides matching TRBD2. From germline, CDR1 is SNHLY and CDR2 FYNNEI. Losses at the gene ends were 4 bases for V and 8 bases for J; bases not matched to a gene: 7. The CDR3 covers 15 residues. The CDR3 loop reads CASSVGLAGGPQQYF. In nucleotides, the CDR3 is TGTGCCAGCAGTGTTGGACTAGCGGGAGGTCCCCAGCAGTACTTC.